A selection of T cell receptor beta chains follows, all from one sample in a study of T cells in localized non-small cell lung cancer. Libraries were prepared by immunoSEQ multiplex PCR; TCRdb keeps only in-frame clonotypes and omits some of them. Among 700 to 950 clones listed, 15% to 25% were seen once. Source: normal lung tissue next to the tumor, taken before any cancer treatment. Receptor source: a man between 40 and 75 years old with stage I lung adenocarcinoma. Each CDR3 is given with its conserved first and last residue. The order of the fields is CDR3 protein, CDR3 DNA, J gene, V gene, clone size, D gene. A D gene is named only where the DNA matches it firmly. Part of the rows lack a size; the others show once, few, many or a class for expanded clones.

CDR3 protein: CASSDVGGPEQFF
CDR3 DNA: TGTGCCAGCAGTGACGTCGGGGGGCCTGAGCAGTTCTTC
J gene: TRBJ2-1
V gene: TRBV9
clone size: few
D gene: .

CDR3 protein: CASSLRGDRAHGYTF
CDR3 DNA: TGTGCCAGCAGCCTAAGGGGGGACAGGGCGCATGGCTACACCTTC
J gene: TRBJ1-2
V gene: TRBV2
clone size: .
D gene: TRBD1

CDR3 protein: CASNVPGQGPNQPQHF
CDR3 DNA: TGTGCCAGCAACGTCCCGGGACAGGGACCCAATCAGCCCCAGCATTTT
J gene: TRBJ1-5
V gene: TRBV9
clone size: few
D gene: TRBD1

CDR3 protein: CASRGGAELNTEAFF
CDR3 DNA: TGTGCCAGCAGGGGAGGGGCCGAACTGAACACTGAAGCTTTCTTT
J gene: TRBJ1-1
V gene: TRBV11-3
clone size: medium-sized
D gene: .

CDR3 protein: CASRTGGGEQFF
CDR3 DNA: TGTGCCAGCAGAACAGGGGGAGGTGAGCAGTTCTTC
J gene: TRBJ2-1
V gene: TRBV25-1
clone size: .
D gene: TRBD1

CDR3 protein: CASSVLGDSSNTEAFF
CDR3 DNA: TGTGCCAGCAGCGTTTTAGGGGACAGCTCGAACACTGAAGCTTTCTTT
J gene: TRBJ1-1
V gene: TRBV9
clone size: few
D gene: TRBD1

CDR3 protein: CASSLDRGNTEAFF
CDR3 DNA: TGTGCCAGCAGCTTAGACAGGGGGAACACTGAAGCTTTCTTT
J gene: TRBJ1-1
V gene: TRBV11-3
clone size: .
D gene: .

CDR3 protein: CAISESVGIDNEQFF
CDR3 DNA: TGTGCCATCAGTGAGTCTGTGGGGATCGACAATGAGCAGTTCTTC
J gene: TRBJ2-1
V gene: TRBV10-3
clone size: few
D gene: .

CDR3 protein: CASSGMTSGSSYEQYF
CDR3 DNA: TGTGCCAGTAGTGGAATGACTAGCGGGAGCTCCTACGAGCAGTACTTC
J gene: TRBJ2-7
V gene: TRBV19
clone size: .
D gene: TRBD2

CDR3 protein: CASSLSGIDQPQHF
CDR3 DNA: TGTGCCAGCAGCTTATCAGGCATAGATCAGCCCCAGCATTTT
J gene: TRBJ1-5
V gene: TRBV7-5
clone size: .
D gene: .

CDR3 protein: CASSLRSGYSYEQYF
CDR3 DNA: TGTGCCAGCAGTTTGAGGTCGGGCTACTCCTACGAGCAGTACTTC
J gene: TRBJ2-7
V gene: TRBV28
clone size: .
D gene: .

CDR3 protein: CASSFGQGSTEAFF
CDR3 DNA: TGTGCCAGCAGCTTCGGACAGGGGAGCACTGAAGCTTTCTTT
J gene: TRBJ1-1
V gene: TRBV9
clone size: .
D gene: TRBD1

CDR3 protein: CASSTRKGLAEIYEQYF
CDR3 DNA: TGTGCCAGCAGCACCAGAAAGGGACTAGCGGAGATCTACGAGCAGTACTTC
J gene: TRBJ2-7
V gene: TRBV6-8
clone size: .
D gene: TRBD2

CDR3 protein: CAWSKGASGNTIYF
CDR3 DNA: TGTGCCTGGAGTAAGGGGGCGTCGGGAAACACCATATATTTT
J gene: TRBJ1-3
V gene: TRBV30
clone size: .
D gene: TRBD1

CDR3 protein: CAISERGAPTGELFF
CDR3 DNA: TGTGCCATCAGTGAGAGGGGGGCCCCCACCGGGGAGCTGTTTTTT
J gene: TRBJ2-2
V gene: TRBV10-3
clone size: few
D gene: .

CDR3 protein: CASTGVRFSGLVTDTQYF
CDR3 DNA: TGTGCCAGCACCGGAGTCCGGTTTTCGGGACTAGTCACAGATACGCAGTATTTT
J gene: TRBJ2-3
V gene: TRBV9
clone size: .
D gene: TRBD2

CDR3 protein: CSARRGMGTDTQYF
CDR3 DNA: TGCAGCGCCCGGCGGGGGATGGGCACAGATACGCAGTATTTT
J gene: TRBJ2-3
V gene: TRBV29-1
clone size: .
D gene: TRBD2

CDR3 protein: CASRGVGQGNEKLFF
CDR3 DNA: TGCGCCAGCAGGGGTGTGGGACAGGGTAATGAAAAACTGTTTTTT
J gene: TRBJ1-4
V gene: TRBV5-1
clone size: .
D gene: TRBD1

CDR3 protein: CARDTSEDTEAFF
CDR3 DNA: TGTGCCAGAGACACAAGTGAGGACACTGAAGCTTTCTTT
J gene: TRBJ1-1
V gene: TRBV28
clone size: .
D gene: .

CDR3 protein: CASSLARGISYEQYF
CDR3 DNA: TGTGCCAGCAGCTTGGCCCGCGGGATCTCCTACGAGCAGTACTTC
J gene: TRBJ2-7
V gene: TRBV11-3
clone size: .
D gene: .

CDR3 protein: CASSYSRGEIQETQYF
CDR3 DNA: TGTGCCAGCAGTTACTCCAGGGGGGAGATCCAAGAGACCCAGTACTTC
J gene: TRBJ2-5
V gene: TRBV6-8
clone size: few
D gene: .

CDR3 protein: CASSQGSSRATYEQYF
CDR3 DNA: TGCGCCAGCAGCCAAGGATCTAGCCGAGCCACCTACGAGCAGTACTTC
J gene: TRBJ2-7
V gene: TRBV4-1
clone size: few
D gene: .

CDR3 protein: CASRTGVDTEAFF
CDR3 DNA: TGTGCCAGTAGGACAGGGGTCGATACTGAAGCTTTCTTT
J gene: TRBJ1-1
V gene: TRBV19
clone size: .
D gene: TRBD1

CDR3 protein: CSVLTGGAYEQYF
CDR3 DNA: TGCAGCGTGCTGACAGGGGGCGCCTACGAGCAGTACTTC
J gene: TRBJ2-7
V gene: TRBV29-1
clone size: .
D gene: TRBD1

CDR3 protein: CASTPRGQDYGYTF
CDR3 DNA: TGTGCCAGCACCCCAAGGGGGCAGGACTATGGCTACACCTTC
J gene: TRBJ1-2
V gene: TRBV6-8
clone size: .
D gene: TRBD1

CDR3 protein: CASSASTGFAYEQYF
CDR3 DNA: TGTGCCAGCAGCGCATCGACAGGGTTCGCCTACGAGCAGTACTTC
J gene: TRBJ2-7
V gene: TRBV9
clone size: few
D gene: TRBD1

CDR3 protein: CASSRGGLSGGYSYNEQFF
CDR3 DNA: TGCGCCAGCAGCCGAGGCGGGCTTAGCGGGGGGTACTCCTACAATGAGCAGTTCTTC
J gene: TRBJ2-1
V gene: TRBV5-1
clone size: few
D gene: TRBD2

CDR3 protein: CASLPGQGYDYGYTF
CDR3 DNA: TGTGCCAGCCTTCCGGGACAGGGGTACGACTATGGCTACACCTTC
J gene: TRBJ1-2
V gene: TRBV11-3
clone size: .
D gene: TRBD1

CDR3 protein: CASSFGWQGNTEAFF
CDR3 DNA: TGTGCCAGCAGCTTCGGTTGGCAGGGAAACACTGAAGCTTTCTTT
J gene: TRBJ1-1
V gene: TRBV11-3
clone size: few
D gene: .